Listed here are 23 T cell receptor beta chains from one sample, sequenced in a study of OX40 agonist ivuxolimab in advanced cancers. TCRdb keeps only in-frame clones here, not all; method: immunoSEQ multiplex PCR. The table shows tens of thousands of clones, with 80% to 90% occurring only once. The sample in question was CD4+ or CD8+ T cells sorted from blood, obtained in a trial of the OX40 agonist ivuxolimab. The receptor source for this set is an adult with an advanced solid tumor such as melanoma, head and neck, liver or kidney cancer.

This clone was found once. The chain couples TRBV9 to TRBJ2-5; 7 nucleotides align to TRBD1. Trimming at V came to 3 bases and at J to 5 bases, leaving 4 bases not matched to a gene. This CDR3 is built from 13 residues. CDR1 is SGDLS, CDR2 YYNGEE, per germline. This CDR3 is CASSGDSRETQYF. For the CDR3, the DNA is TGTGCCAGCAGCGGGGACAGTAGGGAGACCCAGTACTTC. Full variable domain (missing parts from reference TRBV9 and TRBJ2-5): DSGVTQTPKHLITATGQRVTLRCSPRSGDLSVYWYQQSLDQGLQFLIQYYNGEERAKGNILERFSAQQFPDLHSELNLSSLELGDSALYFCASSGDSRETQYFGPGTRLLVL.

The DNA for the CDR3 is TGTGCCAGCAGCGTAGAAGGTAACAGGGCCACAGATACGCAGTATTTT. Translation gives CASSVEGNRATDTQYF. The J gene is TRBJ2-3, the V gene TRBV9; D may be TRBD1 (6 bases). Between the trimmed V and J ends, which lost 0 bases and 2 bases, there was a span of 13 bases. The germline CDR1 and CDR2 sequences are SGDLS and YYNGEE. The CDR3 runs to 16 residues.

The V gene is TRBV10-1, the J gene TRBJ2-3; D might be TRBD2 (5 bases). The germline CDR1 and CDR2 sequences are WNHNN and SYGVQD (reference sequence). The CDR3 runs 14 residues. V lost 6 bases, J lost 1 base, and 11 bases lay in between. Written as DNA, the CDR3 is TGCGCCAGCAGCCTACTAGGCGGCACAGATACGCAGTATTTT. Its translation is CASSLLGGTDTQYF.

This chain links TRBV6-6 with TRBJ2-7; D perhaps matches TRBD2 (6 bases). The CDR3 is made up of 13 amino acids. Trimming removed 6 bases at V and 5 bases at J, with 14 bases between. CDR1 MNHNY and CDR2 SVGAGI come from the germline V gene (reference sequence). The CDR3 region has the DNA TGTGCCAGCAGCGAGGACCCGGGGGACGAGCAGTACTTC. The encoded protein is CASSEDPGDEQYF.

In this sample, this clone is medium-sized (0.01 to 0.1%). The chain carries TRBV5-5 and TRBJ1-1, with D perhaps TRBD1 (5 bases). The CDR3 runs 15 residues. Germline V gives CDR1 SGHKS, CDR2 YYEKEE (reference sequence). Trimming pared 0 bases from V and 5 bases from J, leaving 14 bases between. The CDR3 reads CASSLDPGERTEAFF. In DNA form, the CDR3 reads TGTGCCAGCAGCTTGGATCCGGGGGAGAGGACTGAAGCTTTCTTT.

The chain uses TRBV4-3 and TRBJ2-2; 11 positions match TRBD2. Germline assignment: CDR1 LGHNA and CDR2 YSLEER. This CDR3 is 18 amino acids long. V shed 4 bases, J shed 4 bases, and the junction held 11 bases outside the gene matches. The CDR3 protein is CASSPIVPTSGATGELFF. DNA of the CDR3: TGCGCCAGCAGCCCAATCGTACCGACTAGCGGGGCCACCGGGGAGCTGTTTTTT.

This clone was detected only a few times. J is TRBJ1-5 and V is TRBV7-9, with D unresolved. Germline V CDR1 and CDR2: SEHNR, FQNEAQ (reference sequence). The ends were cut back, 8 bases at V and 6 bases at J, with 17 bases in the middle. The CDR3 is 14 amino acids. The CDR3 DNA sequence: TGTGCCAGCCAGGCCGAAGGGTCGGGTCAGCCCCAGCATTTT. This codes for CASQAEGSGQPQHF.

The chain uses TRBV4-1 and TRBJ1-2, with D maybe TRBD1 (5 bases). From germline, CDR1 is MGHRA and CDR2 YSYEKL. Trimming took off 3 bases at V and 6 bases at J, with 14 bases between the two ends. The CDR3 runs to 14 residues. The CDR3 loop is CASSQMTAGDGYTF. CDR3 coding DNA: TGCGCCAGCAGCCAGATGACAGCGGGCGATGGCTACACCTTC.

This clone came up a few times. The rearrangement links TRBV15 to TRBJ1-5; D is uncertain. Germline V CDR1 and CDR2: LNHNV, YYDKDF (reference sequence). Trimming shortened V by 1 base and J by 4 bases, and 11 bases separated the two germline ends. The CDR3 is 15 amino acids. The CDR3 nucleotides read TGTGCCACCAGCAGAGTCGGGTCCCCTAATCAGCCCCAGCATTTT. It specifies CATSRVGSPNQPQHF. Variable domain in full (rest from reference TRBV15 and TRBJ1-5): DAMVIQNPRYQVTQFGKPVTLSCSQTLNHNVMYWYQQKSSQAPKLLFHYYDKDFNNEADTPDNFQSRRPNTSFCFLDIRSPGLGDTAMYLCATSRVGSPNQPQHFGDGTRLSIL.

The chain carries TRBV27 and TRBJ2-2; perhaps D is TRBD1 or TRBD2 (5 bases each). The CDR3 length is 15 residues. The V end was cut by 6 bases, the J end by 2 bases, with 13 bases between. Germline CDR1 is MNHEY and CDR2 is SMNVEV (reference sequence). The CDR3 sequence: CASREGTSNTGELFF. CDR3 nucleotides: TGTGCCAGCAGGGAAGGGACCTCAAACACCGGGGAGCTGTTTTTT.

This clone was observed once. The V gene is TRBV9, the J gene TRBJ2-5, with D possibly matching TRBD1 (6 bases). The J call may be incorrect, as the DNA end agrees better with TRBJ2-7. The CDR3 spans 13 residues. Germline CDR1 SGDLS, CDR2 YYNGEE. CDR3 amino acids: CASSGQVWHEQYF. The CDR3 DNA reads TGTGCCAGCAGCGGACAGGTTTGGCACGAGCAGTACTTC.

The rearrangement links TRBV11-3 to TRBJ2-7, with TRBD1 matching over 7 bases. J lost 2 bases, V lost 4 bases, and 5 bases had no gene match. Germline CDR1 reads SGHNT; CDR2 reads YENEEA. The CDR3 totals 14 residues. DNA of the CDR3: TGTGCCAGCAGCTCGTCAGGGGGAGCCTACGAGCAGTACTTC. Its translation is CASSSSGGAYEQYF. Supplemented by reference TRBV11-3 and TRBJ2-7, the full variable domain reads EAGVVQSPRYKIIEKKQPVAFWCNPISGHNTLYWYLQNLGQGPELLIRYENEEAVDDSQLPKDRFSAERLKGVDSTLKIQPAELGDSAVYLCASSSSGGAYEQYFGPGTRLTVT.

At least ten counts were recorded for this clone. V and J are TRBV4-3 and TRBJ1-3; no clear D gene. V was clipped by 3 bases and J by 0 bases, with 12 bases between them. Looked up from germline, CDR1 is LGHNA and CDR2 is YSLEER. The CDR3 spans 16 residues. CDR3 bases: TGCGCCAGCAGCCAGTCCACAAGAAACTCTGGAAACACCATATATTTT. As protein: CASSQSTRNSGNTIYF.

CDR3 DNA: TGTGCCAGCATCGGACAGGGGGTCCCCGGGGAGCTGTTTTTT. This encodes CASIGQGVPGELFF. This rearrangement joins TRBV13 to TRBJ2-2, with TRBD1 identical over 10 bases. Germline V gene sequence: CDR1 PRHDT, CDR2 FYEKMQ (reference sequence). J gave up 6 bases and V 7 bases, and 5 bases lay outside the gene matches. This CDR3 has 14 residues.

J is TRBJ1-2 and V is TRBV6-4; possible D gene TRBD1, 5 bases. CDR3 length: 13 amino acids. Germline V CDR1 and CDR2: MRHNA, SNTAGT. V dropped 2 bases and J dropped 8 bases, with 12 bases sitting between them. In DNA, the CDR3 is TGTGCCAGCAGTGACACAGGCCTGGACGGCTACACCTTC. Amino acids: CASSDTGLDGYTF.

The CDR3 DNA follows: TGTGCCTGGGACAGCCTATACGAGCAGTACTTC. Amino acid sequence: CAWDSLYEQYF. V usage is TRBV30 and J usage is TRBJ2-7; perhaps TRBD1 as D (5 bases). Germline loops: CDR1 GTSNPN, CDR2 SVGIG (reference sequence). CDR3 length: 11 residues. The germline V and J ends were trimmed by 5 bases and 4 bases, with 9 bases remaining between them.

The rearrangement links TRBV7-3 to TRBJ1-1; TRBD1 aligns across 9 bases. Germline CDR1 SGHTA, CDR2 FQGTGA. The CDR3 extends over 14 amino acids. J gave up 5 bases and V 1 base, and 2 bases lay outside the gene matches. The CDR3 DNA follows: TGTGCCAGCAGCTTAAGCGGACAGGGGACTGAAGCTTTCTTT. Translated: CASSLSGQGTEAFF.

This chain's CDR3 is CASSFNPGSMNTEAFF. The CDR3 DNA reads TGTGCCAGCAGTTTTAACCCGGGGTCTATGAACACTGAAGCTTTCTTT. The chain carries TRBV28 and TRBJ1-1; D remains unclear. This CDR3 region has 16 residues. Per germline, CDR1 MDHEN and CDR2 SYDVKM. Trimming cost V 3 bases and J 0 bases, with 14 bases left between them. Full variable domain (missing parts from reference TRBV28 and TRBJ1-1): DVKVTQSSRYLVKRTGEKVFLECVQDMDHENMFWYRQDPGLGLRLIYFSYDVKMKEKGDIPEGYSVSREKKERFSLILESASTNQTSMYLCASSFNPGSMNTEAFFGQGTRLTVV.

This clone was counted a single time. The V gene is TRBV27, the J gene TRBJ2-1; D unclear. Trimming took off 3 bases at V and 9 bases at J, with 21 bases between the two ends. This CDR3 has 16 amino acids. CDR1 and CDR2 (germline): MNHEY, SMNVEV (reference sequence). CDR3 coding DNA: TGTGCCAGCAGTTTCTTAACCCTAAATACCTTGGTTGAGCAGTTCTTC. Encoded protein: CASSFLTLNTLVEQFF.

The chain links TRBV6-5 to TRBJ2-7; D unresolved. The V gene lost 6 bases and the J gene lost 1 base, with 7 bases spanning the gap. CDR1 and CDR2 (germline): MNHEY, SVGAGI. The CDR3 is 12 amino acids. DNA for the CDR3: TGTGCCAGCAGCCCCGGGTCCTACGAGCAGTACTTC. This encodes CASSPGSYEQYF.

The chain recombines TRBV10-3 with TRBJ2-7, with 7 bases that match TRBD2. This CDR3 is built from 15 residues. CDR1 is ENHRY and CDR2 is SYGVKD in the germline V gene. V dropped 0 bases and J dropped 2; count of bases not matched to a gene: 4. In DNA, the CDR3 is TGTGCCATCAGTGAGTCTTGGGGACTAACCTACGAGCAGTACTTC. It is translated as CAISESWGLTYEQYF.

J is TRBJ2-5 and V is TRBV11-2, with a weak D call TRBD2 (6 bases). Trimming shortened V by 0 bases and J by 2 bases, and 7 bases separated the two germline ends. Germline V lookup: CDR1 SGHAT, CDR2 FQNNGV. CDR3 size: 14 residues. In nucleotides, the CDR3 is TGTGCCAGCAGCTTAGAGCGGGGTCAAGAGACCCAGTACTTC. Its protein product is CASSLERGQETQYF.

The gene calls are TRBV23-1 and TRBJ2-1; a weak D match, TRBD1 (6 bases). TRBV23-1 is noted as an ORF with a role that remains uncertain. The V end was cut by 2 bases, the J end by 2 bases, with 22 bases between. The CDR3 length is 19 residues. CDR3 amino acids: CASSQALPHRAAPYNEQFF. CDR3 bases: TGCGCCAGCAGTCAAGCCCTACCTCACAGGGCCGCCCCCTACAATGAGCAGTTCTTC.